Included here is one T cell receptor (beta chain) sequence, with context. The data were obtained in a study of T-cell memory formation after mild COVID-19. TCRdb processed the 5' RACE reads anew with MiXCR; each CDR3 protein has one entry. The data hold approximately 250,000 distinct CDR3 sequences, with around 15% observed a single time. The V end was cut by 5 bases, the J end by 4 bases, with 21 bases between. CDR3 length equals 17 residues. From germline, CDR1 is SGHVS and CDR2 FNYEAQ. The V call is TRBV7-6, the J call TRBJ2-1; the D gene is possibly TRBD1 (5 bases). Material: PBMCs or a T cell subset sorted from them (not recorded which). The receptor comes from a young man who had mild COVID-19 (a few samples of this study predate the infection). Cell type and time point are not known. The CDR3 loop is CASSPVYRGRDYNEQFF. In DNA, the CDR3 is TGTGCCAGCAGCCCAGTTTATAGAGGCAGGGATTACAATGAGCAGTTCTTC.